The 22 T cell receptor beta chains presented below share a single source sample, sequenced in a study of identical twins. TCRdb itself ran the 5' RACE reads through MiXCR, one entry per CDR3 protein. The sample lists 300,000 or so distinct CDR3 sequences, 8% to 9.5% occurring once. This sample was also put to use in a study of yellow fever vaccine responses in identical twins.

The sample comprised CD8+ T cells sorted from blood. These receptors all stem from a woman between 18 and 29 years old in good health.

There are many counts of this clonotype. The gene calls are TRBV7-9 and TRBJ2-1; the match to TRBD2 covers 12 bases. The J segment lost 7 bases and the V segment lost 5 bases, leaving 9 bases of the junction unmatched. The CDR3 runs to 16 residues. CDR1 SEHNR and CDR2 FQNEAQ come from the germline V gene (reference sequence). This CDR3 is CASSHPTSGSMNEQFF. The CDR3 DNA reads TGTGCCAGCAGCCACCCGACTAGCGGGAGTATGAATGAGCAGTTCTTC.

This rearrangement joins TRBV6-5 to TRBJ2-7, with D perhaps matching TRBD1 (6 bases). This CDR3 has 14 amino acids. The germline V and J ends were trimmed by 4 bases and 0 bases, with 10 bases remaining between them. The germline V gene has CDR1 MNHEY and CDR2 SVGAGI. The CDR3 reads CASSLNRASYEQYF. CDR3 DNA: TGTGCCAGCAGTTTGAACAGGGCCTCCTACGAGCAGTACTTC.

The chain carries TRBV2 and TRBJ2-7, with 14 nucleotides matching TRBD2. The length of the CDR3 is 17 residues. With 5 bases clipped from V and 1 base from J, the junction kept 7 bases outside the gene matches. Looked up from germline, CDR1 is SNHLY and CDR2 is FYNNEI. In DNA, the CDR3 is TGTGCCAGCAGTCTACCCGGGACTAGCGGGGGATCCTACGAGCAGTACTTC. This translates into CASSLPGTSGGSYEQYF.

The chain carries TRBV6-5 and TRBJ2-7; D perhaps matches TRBD2 (5 bases). Trimming took 3 bases from V and 4 from J, leaving 19 bases between them. The germline gives CDR1 MNHEY, CDR2 SVGAGI. The CDR3 covers 16 residues. The CDR3 DNA sequence: TGTGCCAGCAGTTATCTGGTCCCTTCGGAGGTATACGAGCAGTACTTC. It encodes CASSYLVPSEVYEQYF.

V is TRBV27 and J is TRBJ2-5; D might be TRBD2 (6 bases). Trimming removed 5 bases at V and 4 bases at J, with 11 bases between. The CDR3 runs to 13 residues. CDR1 MNHEY and CDR2 SMNVEV come from the germline V gene (reference sequence). The CDR3 is CASSPGLTETQYF. In nucleotides, the CDR3 is TGTGCCAGCAGTCCGGGACTCACAGAGACCCAGTACTTC.

Ten or more counts support this clonotype. The CDR3 sequence is CASSQRTSGDYNEQFF. In DNA, the CDR3 is TGTGCCAGCAGCCAGAGGACTAGCGGGGATTACAATGAGCAGTTCTTC. The chain is built from TRBV7-6 and TRBJ2-1; 12 nucleotides line up with TRBD2. Unmatched junction bases numbered 6, after V lost 5 bases and J lost 4 bases. CDR1 and CDR2 from the germline V gene are SGHVS and FNYEAQ. The CDR3 is 16 residues long.

The rearrangement joins TRBV20-1 to TRBJ2-1; D uncertain. Germline V CDR1 and CDR2: DFQATT, SNEGSKA (reference sequence). This CDR3 is 14 amino acids long. V was pared by 3 bases and J by 6 bases, with 15 bases between. CDR3 nucleotide sequence: TGCAGTGCTAGTTGGCCGGCGTCTACCAATGAGCAGTTCTTC. Protein: CSASWPASTNEQFF.

There are many counts of this clonotype. The V gene is TRBV7-2, the J gene TRBJ2-1; 12 nucleotides match TRBD1. The ends lost 2 bases at V and 8 bases at J; junction bases unmatched: 7. This CDR3 region has 16 residues. Germline V gene lookup returns CDR1 SGHTA and CDR2 FQGNSA. CDR3 in amino acids: CASSLSMGQGAHEQFF. The CDR3 bases are TGTGCCAGCAGCTTATCGATGGGACAGGGGGCCCATGAGCAGTTCTTC.

The chain combines TRBV27 with TRBJ1-2; TRBD1 aligns across 7 bases. Germline lookup yields CDR1 MNHEY and CDR2 SMNVEV (reference sequence). CDR3 size: 14 residues. Losses at the gene ends were 2 bases for V and 3 bases for J; bases not matched to a gene: 3. Here the CDR3 reads CASSLIGGDYGYTF. In nucleotides, the CDR3 is TGTGCCAGCAGTTTAATAGGGGGCGACTATGGCTACACCTTC.

The table lists this clonotype with many counts. The chain employs TRBV7-9 and TRBJ1-1; D is undetermined. The CDR3 has 15 residues. V was shortened by 1 base and J by 1 base, with 10 bases between the two germline ends. The germline CDR1 and CDR2 sequences are SEHNR and FQNEAQ (reference sequence). The CDR3 loop reads CASSLDTGANTEAFF. CDR3 coding DNA: TGTGCCAGCAGCTTAGACACCGGAGCGAACACTGAAGCTTTCTTT.

At least ten counts were recorded for this clonotype. The CDR3 region is CSVPSTSGEQYF. The CDR3 DNA sequence: TGCAGCGTTCCCTCAACTAGTGGCGAGCAGTACTTC. J is TRBJ2-7 and V is TRBV29-1; possibly TRBD2 for D (5 bases). Per germline, CDR1 SQVTM and CDR2 ANQGSEA. The V end was cut by 5 bases, the J end by 6 bases, with 14 bases between. CDR3 length: 12 residues.

In its sample, this clonotype was seen a few times. The chain recombines TRBV6-5 with TRBJ2-5; D is perhaps TRBD2 (6 bases). CDR1 and CDR2 from the germline V gene are MNHEY and SVGAGI. Trimming removed 2 bases at V and 4 bases at J, with 14 bases between. The CDR3 is 15 residues long. This chain's CDR3 is CASSYGEAQGETQYF. The CDR3, as DNA: TGTGCCAGCAGTTACGGGGAGGCCCAAGGAGAGACCCAGTACTTC.

This clonotype was seen repeatedly, ten times or more. V is TRBV5-6 and J is TRBJ2-2, with TRBD2 as a possible D gene (7 bases). Germline assignment: CDR1 SGHDT and CDR2 YYEEEE. This CDR3 has 15 amino acids. V was shortened by 3 bases and J by 1 base, with 10 bases between the two germline ends. The CDR3 nucleotides are TGTGCCAGCAGCTCGGGGGGACAGAACACCGGGGAGCTGTTTTTT. It specifies CASSSGGQNTGELFF.

This clonotype was detected many times. V usage is TRBV20-1 and J usage is TRBJ2-1; 8 bases fit TRBD2. CDR3 length equals 13 residues. Looked up from germline, CDR1 is DFQATT and CDR2 is SNEGSKA (reference sequence). Unmatched junction bases numbered 9, after V lost 5 bases and J lost 9 bases. The CDR3 sequence is CSAQRESNVEQFF. CDR3 nucleotides: TGCAGTGCTCAGCGGGAGTCAAATGTTGAGCAGTTCTTC.

This clonotype was seen more than once but under ten times. The chain is built from TRBV6-2 or TRBV6-3 and TRBJ2-3, with D hard to call. Germline CDR1 reads MNHEY; CDR2 reads SVGEGT. This CDR3 region has 14 residues. Deletions cut 2 bases from V and 6 bases from J, with 12 bases between. In nucleotides, the CDR3 is TGTGCCAGCAGTTACGCTGAATCTTGGGATACGCAGTATTTT. Protein product: CASSYAESWDTQYF.

The J gene is TRBJ2-7, the V gene TRBV30; TRBD1 matches at 7 bases. The CDR3 consists of 12 residues. The trim removed 1 base at V and 3 bases at J, leaving 0 bases unmatched. Germline V CDR1 and CDR2: GTSNPN, SVGIG (reference sequence). CDR3 bases: TGTGCCTGGAGTGGGACAGGCTACGAGCAGTACTTC. Residues: CAWSGTGYEQYF.

This clonotype appeared many times. The CDR3 sequence: CASPRLRDRTYEQYF. In DNA form, the CDR3 reads TGTGCCAGCCCTCGCCTACGGGACAGAACCTACGAGCAGTACTTC. The chain employs TRBV21-1 and TRBJ2-7; the table's D call TRBD1 went unverified against the DNA. TRBV21-1 is marked as a pseudogene. This CDR3 region has 15 residues.

The chain recombines TRBV10-1 with TRBJ2-1; 8 bases line up with TRBD2. J gave up 8 bases and V 6 bases, and 12 bases lay outside the gene matches. Germline-derived CDR1 and CDR2 are WNHNN and SYGVQD (reference sequence). The CDR3 consists of 15 residues. The CDR3 is CASSSVGSGIDEQFF. In DNA form, the CDR3 reads TGCGCCAGCAGCTCGGTGGGTAGCGGGATCGATGAGCAGTTCTTC.

The chain recombines TRBV11-2 with TRBJ2-5, with TRBD2 matching 9 bases. The germline CDR1 and CDR2 sequences are SGHAT and FQNNGV. V lost 3 bases, J lost 2 bases, and 16 bases stayed unmatched. The CDR3 contains 19 residues. CDR3 sequence: CASSLGRSGLAGLQETQYF. CDR3 DNA sequence: TGTGCCAGCAGCTTGGGTCGGTCTGGGCTAGCGGGACTACAAGAGACCCAGTACTTC.

The CDR3 here is CSVDPGGAGGSGDDEQFF. The CDR3 nucleotides are TGCAGCGTTGACCCCGGCGGAGCGGGGGGTTCCGGGGATGATGAGCAGTTCTTC. The rearrangement joins TRBV29-1 to TRBJ2-1, with 9 nucleotides matching TRBD2. This CDR3 region has 18 residues. Per germline, CDR1 SQVTM and CDR2 ANQGSEA. Trimming cost V 3 bases and J 8 bases; bases outside gene matches: 20.

This clonotype was seen at least ten times. J is TRBJ1-1 and V is TRBV14; D may be TRBD1 (5 bases). The germline V and J ends were trimmed by 1 base and 3 bases, with 12 bases remaining between them. CDR3 length: 15 amino acids. CDR1 is SGHDN and CDR2 is FVKESK in the germline V gene. The CDR3: CASSQGLLGDTEAFF. Here the CDR3 DNA reads TGTGCCAGCAGCCAAGGGTTGCTGGGGGACACTGAAGCTTTCTTT.

This clonotype was picked up many times. The chain has TRBV10-3 and TRBJ2-1, with D unclear. CDR3 length: 12 residues. Germline CDR1 reads ENHRY; CDR2 reads SYGVKD. Trimming pared 2 bases from V and 7 bases from J, leaving 6 bases between. The CDR3 DNA reads as TGTGCCATCAGTGAGGGGCAGAATGAGCAGTTCTTC. It encodes CAISEGQNEQFF.